Each of the 2 T cell receptor beta chains below was sequenced from the same sample in a study of T cell repertoires in aging, cancer and after chemotherapy. The template was genomic DNA from peripheral blood, not RNA. Rearranged V-D-J TRB sequences were amplified with a mixed TRB-A/B primer pool. TCRdb re-called the multiplex PCR reads with MiXCR, one entry per CDR3 protein. The sample includes about 1,500 distinct CDR3 sequences, 25% to 30% of them seen just once. Sequencing was carried out using blood. These receptors were taken from a human donor with a blood cancer.

This clonotype is medium-sized. The genes are TRBV15 and TRBJ2-5; 7 nucleotides match TRBD1. The CDR3 length is 14 residues. Germline V lookup: CDR1 LNHNV, CDR2 YYDKDF (reference sequence). With V trimmed by 5 bases and J by 3 bases, 6 bases remained unmatched. This CDR3 is CATSEGAGEETQYF. The CDR3 DNA is TGTGCCACCAGCGAGGGGGCAGGGGAAGAGACCCAGTACTTC.

Concerning this clonotype itself: This could be a read error, since a much larger clone is one nucleotide away. The CDR3 is CASSAPDETQYF. The CDR3 nucleotides are TGTGCCAGCAGCGCTCCAGATGAGACCCAGTACTTC. The V and J genes are TRBV6-5 and TRBJ2-5; the D is unclear. V lost 6 bases and J lost 5, with 10 bases in between. The CDR3 has 12 amino acids. In germline, CDR1 is MNHEY, CDR2 SVGAGI.